The 12 T cell receptor beta chains reported below all come from one sample, sequenced in a study of blood T cells in healthy people across ages. Sample-barcoded 5' priming and a J-beta primer mix drove a second PCR of about 6 to 12 cycles. One entry per CDR3 protein results from TCRdb running MiXCR on the 5' RACE reads. The repertoire includes around 800,000 distinct CDR3 sequences, around two thirds of them detected once, and roughly a quarter sits in the top ten. The sequenced sample consisted of blood. The receptor set was obtained from a man under 40 in good health.

In DNA, the CDR3 is TGTGCCACTTTGGACCACAACACCGGGGAGCTGTTTTTT. This encodes CATLDHNTGELFF. This chain joins TRBV25-1 and TRBJ2-2; no clear D gene. This CDR3 has 13 residues. Trimming pared 10 bases from V and 2 bases from J, leaving 11 bases between. Germline-derived CDR1 and CDR2 are MGHDK and SYGVNS.

J is TRBJ2-3 and V is TRBV7-2; 10 nucleotides match TRBD2. CDR1 SGHTA and CDR2 FQGNSA come from the germline V gene. This CDR3 region has 16 residues. The ends lost 5 bases at V and 2 bases at J; junction bases unmatched: 7. The CDR3 sequence is CASSPLAGDPTDTQYF. The CDR3 bases are TGTGCCAGCAGCCCGCTAGCGGGGGACCCCACAGATACGCAGTATTTT.

The genes are TRBV4-2 and TRBJ2-1; 12 nucleotides match TRBD2. V shed 2 bases and J 7 bases; nucleotides not matched to a gene: 9. The CDR3 runs 17 residues. Per germline, CDR1 LGHNA and CDR2 YNFKEQ. CDR3: CASSQSGGLAGGNEQFF. CDR3 coding DNA: TGTGCCAGCAGCCAATCCGGGGGGCTAGCGGGGGGGAATGAGCAGTTCTTC.

The J gene is TRBJ2-1, the V gene TRBV19, with 12 positions matching TRBD1. Germline lookup yields CDR1 LNHDA and CDR2 SQIVND (reference sequence). With V trimmed by 3 bases and J by 7 bases, 7 bases remained unmatched. The CDR3 is 16 residues long. CDR3 DNA sequence: TGTGCCAGTAGTATGTGGGACAGGGGGCTTGGGAATGAGCAGTTCTTC. Translating gives CASSMWDRGLGNEQFF.

This chain uses TRBV7-2 with TRBJ2-5, with 8 nucleotides matching TRBD2. Germline trimming cut 8 bases from V and 4 bases from J; bases unmatched to any gene: 6. The CDR3 consists of 13 residues. Germline V lookup: CDR1 SGHTA, CDR2 FQGNSA. The CDR3 region is CASGSGLAETQYF. As DNA, the CDR3 is TGTGCCAGCGGAAGCGGACTAGCAGAGACCCAGTACTTC. Using reference TRBV7-2 and TRBJ2-5 for the parts outside the CDR3, the full variable domain is GAGVSQSPSNKVTEKGKDVELRCDPISGHTALYWYRQSLGQGLEFLIYFQGNSAPDKSGLPSDRFSAERTGGSVSTLTIQRTQQEDSAVYLCASGSGLAETQYFGPGTRLLVL.

The chain joins TRBV6-5 to TRBJ2-4, with D perhaps given as TRBD1 or TRBD2 (5 bases each). TRBJ2-7 explains the end of the DNA better; the J call may be wrong. CDR3 length: 12 residues. CDR1 MNHEY and CDR2 SVGAGI come from the germline V gene. The CDR3 nucleotides read TGTGCCACGCACCGGGACGGCTGCGAGCAGTACTTC. Its protein is CATHRDGCEQYF.

This rearrangement joins TRBV6-1 to TRBJ1-5, with a weak D call TRBD1 (6 bases). Between the trimmed V and J ends, which lost 3 bases and 6 bases, there was a span of 18 bases. Looked up from germline, CDR1 is MNHNS and CDR2 is SASEGT. The CDR3 sequence is 16 residues long. This CDR3 reads CASSESRDTVGQPQHF. CDR3 in DNA: TGTGCCAGCAGTGAGAGCCGGGACACAGTGGGTCAGCCCCAGCATTTT.

This chain links TRBV28 with TRBJ2-5; no clear D gene. The germline V gene has CDR1 MDHEN and CDR2 SYDVKM. With 7 bases removed from V and 5 bases from J, the gap between germline ends came to 14 bases. CDR3 size: 13 residues. CDR3 in DNA: TGTGCCAGCACCTCGTACAGTCGGGAGACCCAGTACTTC. Its translation: CASTSYSRETQYF.

The V call is TRBV7-9, the J call TRBJ2-3; tentatively, D is TRBD1 or TRBD2 (6 bases each). Deletions cut 7 bases from V and 2 bases from J, with 16 bases between. The length of the CDR3 is 15 residues. CDR1 is SEHNR, CDR2 FQNEAQ, per germline (reference sequence). This chain's CDR3 is CASTRVGGHTDTQYF. The CDR3 nucleotides read TGTGCCAGCACCCGGGTGGGGGGACACACAGATACGCAGTATTTT.

This clonotype was counted a few times. The V call is TRBV6-2 or TRBV6-3, the J call TRBJ2-7, with D perhaps matching TRBD1 (6 bases). Trimming pared 5 bases from V and 0 bases from J, leaving 14 bases between. CDR3 length: 15 residues. Germline V CDR1 and CDR2: MNHEY, SVGEGT. This chain's CDR3 is CASSPRDTYSYEQYF. In DNA form, the CDR3 reads TGTGCCAGCAGTCCCCGGGACACCTACTCCTACGAGCAGTACTTC.

The V and J genes are TRBV30 and TRBJ2-6; D not resolved. Trimming stripped 1 base from V and 0 bases from J, with 4 bases between. The CDR3 contains 14 residues. The V gene's germline CDR1 is GTSNPN and CDR2 SVGIG (reference sequence). The CDR3 loop is CAWSGVSGANVLTF. In DNA form, the CDR3 reads TGTGCCTGGAGTGGGGTCTCTGGGGCCAACGTCCTGACTTTC. Complete variable domain (other parts from reference TRBV30 and TRBJ2-6): SQTIHQWPATLVQPVGSPLSLECTVEGTSNPNLYWYRQAAGRGLQLLFYSVGIGQISSEVPQNLSASRPQDRQFILSSKKLLLSDSGFYLCAWSGVSGANVLTFGAGSRLTVL.

This clonotype was counted many times. The chain couples TRBV11-2 to TRBJ1-2; 9 bases align to TRBD1. The CDR3 has 17 amino acids. Per the germline V gene, CDR1 is SGHAT and CDR2 is FQNNGV. After removal of 5 bases from V and 0 bases from J, the junction contained 10 bases not matched to a gene. Here the CDR3 DNA reads TGTGCCAGCAGCAAAGGACAGGGGATAAATACTAACTATGGCTACACCTTC. This gives the protein CASSKGQGINTNYGYTF. Filled out from reference TRBV11-2 and TRBJ1-2, the complete variable domain reads EAGVAQSPRYKIIEKRQSVAFWCNPISGHATLYWYQQILGQGPKLLIQFQNNGVVDDSQLPKDRFSAERLKGVDSTLKIQPAKLEDSAVYLCASSKGQGINTNYGYTFGSGTRLTVV.